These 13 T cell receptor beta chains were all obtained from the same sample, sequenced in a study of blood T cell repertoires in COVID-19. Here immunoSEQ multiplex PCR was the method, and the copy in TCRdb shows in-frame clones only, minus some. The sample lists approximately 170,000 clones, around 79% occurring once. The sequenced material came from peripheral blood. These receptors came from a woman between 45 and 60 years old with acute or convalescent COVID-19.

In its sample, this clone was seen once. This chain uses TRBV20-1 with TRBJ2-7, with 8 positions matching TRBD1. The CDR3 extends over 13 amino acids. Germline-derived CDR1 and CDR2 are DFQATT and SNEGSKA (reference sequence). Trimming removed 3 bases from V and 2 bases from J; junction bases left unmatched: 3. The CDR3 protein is CSASRDRTYEQYF. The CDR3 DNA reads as TGCAGTGCTAGTAGGGACAGGACCTACGAGCAGTACTTC.

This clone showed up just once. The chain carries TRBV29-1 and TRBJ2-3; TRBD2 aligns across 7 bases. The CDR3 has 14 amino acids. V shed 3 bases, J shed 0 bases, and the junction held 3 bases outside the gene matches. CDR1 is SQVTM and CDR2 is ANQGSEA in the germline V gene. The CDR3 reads CSVEGGFSTDTQYF. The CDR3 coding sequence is TGCAGCGTTGAGGGGGGGTTCAGCACAGATACGCAGTATTTT.

CDR3 DNA: TGTGCCAGCAGTCCCTCCGGGACAGGGGCTACCGGGGAGCTGTTTTTT. This encodes CASSPSGTGATGELFF. The gene calls are TRBV28 and TRBJ2-2; 10 nucleotides line up with TRBD1. The CDR3 is made up of 16 amino acids. V lost 5 bases, J lost 5 bases, and 8 bases stayed unmatched. The germline CDR1 and CDR2 sequences are MDHEN and SYDVKM.

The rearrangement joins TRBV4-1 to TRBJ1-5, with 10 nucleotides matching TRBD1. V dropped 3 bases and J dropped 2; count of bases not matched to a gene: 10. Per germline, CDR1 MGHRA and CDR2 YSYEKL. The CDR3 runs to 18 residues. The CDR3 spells CASSHQETGGLGNQPQHF. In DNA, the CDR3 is TGCGCCAGCAGCCATCAAGAGACAGGGGGCTTGGGCAATCAGCCCCAGCATTTT.

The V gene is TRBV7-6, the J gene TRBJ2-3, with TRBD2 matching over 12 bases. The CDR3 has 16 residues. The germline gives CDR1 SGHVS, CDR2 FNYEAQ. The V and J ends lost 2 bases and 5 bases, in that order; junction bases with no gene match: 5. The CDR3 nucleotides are TGTGCCAGCAGCTTAAGGCTAGCGGGAGGGCAAGATACGCAGTATTTT. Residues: CASSLRLAGGQDTQYF.

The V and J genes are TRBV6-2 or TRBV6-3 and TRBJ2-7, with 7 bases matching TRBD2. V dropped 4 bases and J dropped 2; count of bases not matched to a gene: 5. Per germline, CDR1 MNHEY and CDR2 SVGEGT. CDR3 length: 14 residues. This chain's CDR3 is CASSSPSGAYEQYF. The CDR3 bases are TGTGCCAGCAGTTCGCCTAGCGGCGCCTACGAGCAGTACTTC.

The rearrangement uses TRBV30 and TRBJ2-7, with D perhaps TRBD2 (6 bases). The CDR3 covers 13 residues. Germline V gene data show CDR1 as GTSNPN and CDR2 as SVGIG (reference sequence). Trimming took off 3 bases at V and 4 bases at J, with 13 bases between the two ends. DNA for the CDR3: TGTGCCTGGAGCGGTCTCGGGGGTTACGAGCAGTACTTC. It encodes CAWSGLGGYEQYF.

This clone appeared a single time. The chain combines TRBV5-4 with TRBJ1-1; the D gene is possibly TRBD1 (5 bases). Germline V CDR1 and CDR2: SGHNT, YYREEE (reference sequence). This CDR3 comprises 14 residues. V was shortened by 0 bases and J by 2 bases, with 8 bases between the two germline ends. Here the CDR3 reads CASSLDRRNTEAFF. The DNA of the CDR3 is TGTGCCAGCAGCTTGGACAGGCGCAACACTGAAGCTTTCTTT.

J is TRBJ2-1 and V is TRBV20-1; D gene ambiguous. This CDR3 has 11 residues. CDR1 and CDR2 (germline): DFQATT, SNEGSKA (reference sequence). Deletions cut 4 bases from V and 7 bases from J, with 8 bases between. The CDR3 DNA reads TGCAGTGCTAAGAGGAGTAATGAGCAGTTCTTC. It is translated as CSAKRSNEQFF.

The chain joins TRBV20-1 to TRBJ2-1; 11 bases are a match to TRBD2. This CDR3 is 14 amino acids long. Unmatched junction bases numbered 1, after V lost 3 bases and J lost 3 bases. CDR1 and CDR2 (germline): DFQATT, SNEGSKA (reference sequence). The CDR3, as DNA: TGCAGTGCTAGTAGCGGGAGGGACTACAATGAGCAGTTCTTC. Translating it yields CSASSGRDYNEQFF.

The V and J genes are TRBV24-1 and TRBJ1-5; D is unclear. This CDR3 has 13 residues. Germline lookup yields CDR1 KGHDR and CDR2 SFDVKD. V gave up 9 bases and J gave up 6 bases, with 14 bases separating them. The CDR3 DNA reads TGTGCCACCTGCCCTGGAGGAGGTCAGCCCCAGCATTTT. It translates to CATCPGGGQPQHF.

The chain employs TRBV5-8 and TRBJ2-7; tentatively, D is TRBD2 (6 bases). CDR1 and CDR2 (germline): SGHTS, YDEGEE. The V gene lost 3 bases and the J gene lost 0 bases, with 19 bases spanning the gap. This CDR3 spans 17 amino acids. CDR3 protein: CASSSLSTSPYSYEQYF. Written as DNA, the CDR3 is TGTGCCAGCAGCTCACTCTCGACTAGTCCCTACTCCTACGAGCAGTACTTC.

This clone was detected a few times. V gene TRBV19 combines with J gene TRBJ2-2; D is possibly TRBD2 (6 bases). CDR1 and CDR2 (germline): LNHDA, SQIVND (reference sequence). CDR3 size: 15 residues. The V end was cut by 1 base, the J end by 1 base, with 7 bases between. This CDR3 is CASSIAGVNTGELFF. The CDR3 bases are TGTGCCAGTAGTATAGCGGGAGTGAACACCGGGGAGCTGTTTTTT. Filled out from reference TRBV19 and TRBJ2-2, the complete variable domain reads DGGITQSPKYLFRKEGQNVTLSCEQNLNHDAMYWYRQDPGQGLRLIYYSQIVNDFQKGDIAEGYSVSREKKESFPLTVTSAQKNPTAFYLCASSIAGVNTGELFFGEGSRLTVL.